A selection of T cell receptor beta chains follows, all from one sample in a study of CD8 T cells in ankylosing spondylitis. Using its own MiXCR run on the 5' RACE reads, TCRdb lists one record per CDR3 protein. The sample includes fewer than 80,000 distinct CDR3 sequences, 5.3% seen only once; the top ten take about 2%. Sequencing was carried out using blood, either unsorted or a sorted T cell fraction (not recorded which). The receptor source for this set is a male donor with ankylosing spondylitis or in good health (not recorded which). The CDR3 runs from the conserved cysteine through the conserved F or W. D genes are given only for firm matches. Clone size appears in some rows only: once, few, many, or a class for an expanded clone.

v_gene	d_gene	abundance	j_gene	CDR3aa	CDR3nt
TRBV9	TRBD1	many	TRBJ1-1	CASSSGQGHPAFF	TGTGCCAGCAGCTCGGGACAGGGTCACCCAGCTTTCTTT
TRBV5-1	TRBD1	many	TRBJ2-2	CASSSTGGKAGELFF	TGCGCCAGCAGCTCCACAGGGGGCAAAGCCGGGGAGCTGTTTTTT
TRBV9	TRBD1	many	TRBJ2-1	CASSPGQNFYNEQFF	TGTGCCAGCAGCCCGGGACAGAATTTCTACAATGAGCAGTTCTTC
TRBV3-1	TRBD1	many	TRBJ2-2	CASGQGRAAGELFF	TGTGCCAGCGGACAGGGGAGGGCGGCCGGGGAGCTGTTTTTT
TRBV18	NA	many	TRBJ2-7	CASSPGGEQYF	TGTGCCAGCTCACCTGGTGGCGAGCAGTACTTC
TRBV27	TRBD2	many	TRBJ2-1	CASSPTGGGSYNEQFF	TGTGCCAGCAGTCCCACGGGCGGGGGTTCCTACAATGAGCAGTTCTTC
TRBV20-1	TRBD2	many	TRBJ2-3	CSARVGGGVTDTQYF	TGCAGTGCTAGAGTCGGGGGGGGAGTGACAGATACGCAGTATTTT
TRBV7-2	NA	many	TRBJ2-3	CASSKAGYADTQYF	TGTGCCAGCAGCAAAGCGGGTTACGCAGATACGCAGTATTTT
TRBV20-1	TRBD1	many	TRBJ2-7	CSARAGTASYEQYF	TGCAGTGCTAGGGCCGGGACAGCCTCCTACGAGCAGTACTTC
TRBV12-3/TRBV12-4	NA	many	TRBJ2-1	CASSLTPGHEQFF	TGTGCCAGCAGTTTGACACCGGGACATGAGCAGTTCTTC
TRBV19	NA	many	TRBJ2-3	CASSAELDTQYF	TGTGCCAGTAGTGCTGAACTAGATACGCAGTATTTT
TRBV12-3/TRBV12-4	NA	NA	TRBJ2-2	CASSFERGSGELFF	TGTGCCAGCAGTTTTGAACGGGGCTCCGGGGAGCTGTTTTTT
TRBV9	NA	many	TRBJ2-1	CASSVDLANEQFF	TGTGCCAGCAGCGTAGATCTAGCCAATGAGCAGTTCTTC
TRBV20-1	TRBD1	many	TRBJ1-2	CSARPRTGPYGYTF	TGCAGTGCTAGACCACGGACAGGGCCCTATGGCTACACCTTC
TRBV4-1	NA	many	TRBJ1-4	CASSQGGRPATNEKLFF	TGCGCCAGCAGCCAAGGCGGCAGACCTGCAACTAATGAAAAACTGTTTTTT
TRBV3-1	NA	many	TRBJ1-3	CASSQADGNTIYF	TGTGCCAGCAGCCAAGCGGATGGAAACACCATATATTTT
TRBV20-1	NA	many	TRBJ2-5	CSAGSPEEGASQETQYF	TGCAGTGCTGGATCCCCAGAGGAGGGGGCGAGCCAAGAGACCCAGTACTTC
TRBV5-1	NA	many	TRBJ1-1	CASSLGQGEEAFF	TGCGCCAGCAGCTTGGGGCAGGGTGAAGAAGCTTTCTTT
TRBV6-1	NA	once	TRBJ1-2	CARLTAGTGSPVGYTF	TGTGCCAGACTAACCGCCGGGACGGGCTCCCCGGTGGGCTACACCTTC
TRBV29-1	NA	many	TRBJ2-7	CSVVVEGSFSEQYF	TGCAGCGTAGTCGTGGAGGGGTCCTTCTCCGAGCAGTACTTC
TRBV12-3/TRBV12-4	NA	many	TRBJ2-2	CASSFGNTGELFF	TGTGCCAGCAGTTTTGGTAACACCGGGGAGCTGTTTTTT
TRBV18	TRBD1	many	TRBJ2-7	CASSSRDRSDEQYF	TGTGCCAGCTCATCCCGGGACAGGAGCGACGAGCAGTACTTC
TRBV27	NA	many	TRBJ1-2	CASSRGRGYGYTF	TGTGCCAGCAGTCGTGGCAGGGGCTATGGCTACACCTTC
TRBV28	NA	many	TRBJ1-5	CASSRNQGGWSNQPQHF	TGTGCCAGCAGCCGGAACCAAGGAGGTTGGAGCAATCAGCCCCAGCATTTT
TRBV29-1	TRBD1	many	TRBJ1-1	CRASDRGNTEAFF	TGCAGGGCCTCGGACAGGGGGAACACTGAAGCTTTCTTT
TRBV6-1	TRBD2	many	TRBJ2-3	CASREAAGGKVDTQYF	TGTGCCAGTCGCGAGGCGGCGGGGGGGAAGGTAGATACGCAGTATTTT
TRBV6-5	NA	many	TRBJ2-2	CASSSAGELFF	TGTGCCAGCAGTTCCGCCGGGGAGCTGTTTTTT
TRBV4-3	NA	many	TRBJ2-7	CASSQRQALEQYF	TGCGCCAGCAGCCAACGACAGGCCCTCGAGCAGTACTTC
TRBV5-1	NA	many	TRBJ2-1	CASSPGSRNEQFF	TGCGCCAGCAGCCCAGGCTCCCGCAATGAGCAGTTCTTC
TRBV24-1	TRBD1	many	TRBJ2-7	CATTGTGGQYEQYF	TGTGCCACCACCGGGACAGGGGGCCAATACGAGCAGTACTTC
TRBV14	NA	many	TRBJ2-1	CASSQLSGTVDNEQFF	TGTGCCAGCAGCCAATTGTCCGGGACGGTGGACAATGAGCAGTTCTTC
TRBV7-8	NA	many	TRBJ1-1	CASSLQSLQTEAFF	TGTGCCAGCAGCTTACAATCATTGCAAACTGAAGCTTTCTTT
TRBV12-3/TRBV12-4	NA	many	TRBJ1-2	CASSTSSYGYTF	TGTGCCAGCAGTACCTCCAGCTATGGCTACACCTTC
TRBV20-1	TRBD1	many	TRBJ1-1	CSAPRDRGMNTEAFF	TGCAGTGCTCCCCGGGACAGGGGCATGAACACTGAAGCTTTCTTT
TRBV6-5	NA	many	TRBJ2-1	CASSYSGSNEQFF	TGTGCCAGCAGTTACTCGGGGTCCAATGAGCAGTTCTTC
TRBV12-3/TRBV12-4	TRBD1	many	TRBJ1-4	CASSSQGGANEKLFF	TGTGCCAGCAGCTCTCAGGGGGGGGCTAATGAAAAACTGTTTTTT
TRBV4-1	NA	many	TRBJ2-3	CASDGDTQYF	TGCGCCAGCGACGGAGATACGCAGTATTTT
TRBV20-1	NA	many	TRBJ1-4	CSARARMNEKLFF	TGCAGTGCTAGAGCCAGGATGAATGAAAAACTGTTTTTT
TRBV6-2/TRBV6-3	NA	many	TRBJ2-3	CASSQPTGPIFSQYF	TGTGCCAGCAGCCAACCGACAGGACCCATTTTTTCGCAGTATTTT
TRBV20-1	NA	many	TRBJ1-1	CSARDEVFSEAFF	TGCAGTGCTAGAGATGAGGTATTCTCTGAAGCTTTCTTT
TRBV15	NA	many	TRBJ2-1	CATSREGGSYNEQFF	TGTGCCACCAGCAGAGAGGGGGGCTCCTACAATGAGCAGTTCTTC
TRBV5-1	NA	many	TRBJ2-1	CASSLTSRTNNEQFF	TGCGCCAGCAGCTTGACTAGCCGAACTAACAATGAGCAGTTCTTC
TRBV7-2	NA	many	TRBJ1-1	CASKRGNGNTEAFF	TGTGCCAGCAAAAGGGGGAATGGGAACACTGAAGCTTTCTTT
TRBV20-1	NA	many	TRBJ2-7	CSARATGDAYEQYF	TGCAGTGCTAGAGCTACGGGGGACGCTTACGAGCAGTACTTC
TRBV5-1	TRBD1	many	TRBJ2-7	CASSRAVGQNQYEQYF	TGCGCCAGCAGCCGTGCTGTGGGACAGAACCAATACGAGCAGTACTTC
TRBV18	TRBD1	many	TRBJ1-2	CASSPPTGRGYGYTF	TGTGCCAGCTCACCGCCGACAGGGAGGGGCTATGGCTACACCTTC
TRBV2	TRBD1	many	TRBJ1-1	CASTGTGWGTEAFF	TGTGCCAGCACCGGGACAGGTTGGGGCACTGAAGCTTTCTTT
TRBV2	TRBD1	many	TRBJ2-7	CASSEAVTGIHEQYF	TGTGCCAGCAGTGAAGCTGTGACAGGGATCCACGAGCAGTACTTC
TRBV12-3/TRBV12-4	NA	many	TRBJ2-5	CASRRDPLAQYF	TGTGCCAGCAGAAGGGACCCTTTGGCCCAGTACTTC
TRBV12-3/TRBV12-4	NA	many	TRBJ1-4	CASSHRRLNEKLFF	TGTGCCAGCAGTCACCGCCGGTTAAATGAAAAACTGTTTTTT